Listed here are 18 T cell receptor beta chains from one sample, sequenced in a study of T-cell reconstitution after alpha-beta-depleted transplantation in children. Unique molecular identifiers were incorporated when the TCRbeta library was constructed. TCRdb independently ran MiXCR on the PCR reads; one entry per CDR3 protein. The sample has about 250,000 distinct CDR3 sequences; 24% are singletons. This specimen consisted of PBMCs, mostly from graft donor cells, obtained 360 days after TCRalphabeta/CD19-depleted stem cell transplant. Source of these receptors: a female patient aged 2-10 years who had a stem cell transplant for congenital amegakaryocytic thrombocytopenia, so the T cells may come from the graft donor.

As DNA, the CDR3 is TGTGCCAGCACCCTTGGGCGAGCGTTGGGTCTGGATACGCAGTATTTT. Translated, it gives CASTLGRALGLDTQYF. The J gene is TRBJ2-3, the V gene TRBV12-3 or TRBV12-4, with unresolved D. The CDR3 totals 16 residues. The V and J ends lost 7 bases and 6 bases respectively, with 23 bases between them.

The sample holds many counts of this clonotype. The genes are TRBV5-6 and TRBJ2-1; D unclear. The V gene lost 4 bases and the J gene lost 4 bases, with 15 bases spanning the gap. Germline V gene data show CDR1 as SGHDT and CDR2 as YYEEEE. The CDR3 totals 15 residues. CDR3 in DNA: TGTGCCAGCAGCGGATCGGAAAGGAGATACAATGAGCAGTTCTTC. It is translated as CASSGSERRYNEQFF.

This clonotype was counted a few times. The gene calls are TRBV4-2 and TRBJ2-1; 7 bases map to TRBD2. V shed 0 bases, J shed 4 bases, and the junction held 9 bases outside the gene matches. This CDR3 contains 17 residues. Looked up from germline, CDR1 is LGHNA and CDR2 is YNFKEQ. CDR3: CASSQEGERDGYNEQFF. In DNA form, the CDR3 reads TGTGCCAGCAGCCAAGAGGGAGAGCGGGATGGGTACAATGAGCAGTTCTTC.

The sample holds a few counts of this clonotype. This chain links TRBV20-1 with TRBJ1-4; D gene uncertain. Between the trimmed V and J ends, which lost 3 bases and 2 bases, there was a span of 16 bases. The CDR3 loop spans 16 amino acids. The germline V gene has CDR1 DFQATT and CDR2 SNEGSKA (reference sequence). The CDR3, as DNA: TGCAGTGCTAGTCAGACATACCTGGATACTAATGAAAAACTGTTTTTT. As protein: CSASQTYLDTNEKLFF.

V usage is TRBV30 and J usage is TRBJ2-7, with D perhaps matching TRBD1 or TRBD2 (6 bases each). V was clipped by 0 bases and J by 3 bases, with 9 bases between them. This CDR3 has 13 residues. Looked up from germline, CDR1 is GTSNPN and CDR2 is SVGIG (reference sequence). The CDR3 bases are TGTGCCTGGAGTGTAGGGGGGAGCTACGAGCAGTACTTC. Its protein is CAWSVGGSYEQYF.

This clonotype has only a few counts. The CDR3 spells CASSQHAPNQPQHF. Here the CDR3 DNA reads TGCGCCAGCAGCCAACATGCCCCGAATCAGCCCCAGCATTTT. The V call is TRBV4-3, the J call TRBJ1-5; D unclear. Germline V gives CDR1 LGHNA, CDR2 YSLEER. V was trimmed by 2 bases and J by 4 bases, leaving 9 bases between them. The CDR3 covers 14 residues.

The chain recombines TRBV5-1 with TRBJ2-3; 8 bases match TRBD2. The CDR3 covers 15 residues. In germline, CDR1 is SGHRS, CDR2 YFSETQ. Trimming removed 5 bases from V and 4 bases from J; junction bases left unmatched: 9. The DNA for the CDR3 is TGCGCCAGCAGGGGGGGACTAGGAAATGCAGATACGCAGTATTTT. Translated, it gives CASRGGLGNADTQYF. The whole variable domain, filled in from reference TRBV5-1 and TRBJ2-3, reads KAGVTQTPRYLIKTRGQQVTLSCSPISGHRSVSWYQQTPGQGLQFLFEYFSETQRNKGNFPGRFSGRQFSNSRSEMNVSTLELGDSALYLCASRGGLGNADTQYFGPGTRLTVL.

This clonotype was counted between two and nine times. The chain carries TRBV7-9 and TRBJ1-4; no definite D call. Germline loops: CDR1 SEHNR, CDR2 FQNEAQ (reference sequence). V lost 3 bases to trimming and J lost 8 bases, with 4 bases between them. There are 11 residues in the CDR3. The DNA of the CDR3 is TGTGCCAGCAGCTTTACCGAAAAACTGTTTTTT. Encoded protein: CASSFTEKLFF.

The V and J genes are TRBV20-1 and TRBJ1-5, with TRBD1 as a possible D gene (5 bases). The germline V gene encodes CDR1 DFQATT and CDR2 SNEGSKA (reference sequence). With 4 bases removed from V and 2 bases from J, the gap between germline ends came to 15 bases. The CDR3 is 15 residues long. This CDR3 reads CSATGRQGGNQPQHF. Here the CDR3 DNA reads TGCAGTGCTACCGGGAGGCAGGGAGGCAATCAGCCCCAGCATTTT.

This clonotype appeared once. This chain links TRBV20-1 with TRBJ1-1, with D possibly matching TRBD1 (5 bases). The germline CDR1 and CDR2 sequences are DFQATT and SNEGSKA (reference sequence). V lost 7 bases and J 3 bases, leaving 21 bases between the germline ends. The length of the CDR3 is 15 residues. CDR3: CSVGTGGGRYTEAFF. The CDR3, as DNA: TGCAGTGTTGGGACGGGCGGAGGTCGGTACACTGAAGCTTTCTTT.

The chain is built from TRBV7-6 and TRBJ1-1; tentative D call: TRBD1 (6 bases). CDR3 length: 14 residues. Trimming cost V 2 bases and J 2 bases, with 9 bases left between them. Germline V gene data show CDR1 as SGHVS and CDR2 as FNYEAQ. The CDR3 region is CASSLPGANTEAFF. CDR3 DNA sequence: TGTGCCAGCAGCTTACCAGGGGCTAACACTGAAGCTTTCTTT.

CDR3 coding DNA: TGTGCCAGCAGTCCAAGGACAGGGAGGATCTACGAGCAGTACTTC. Translation: CASSPRTGRIYEQYF. V usage is TRBV12-3 or TRBV12-4 and J usage is TRBJ2-7; TRBD1 aligns across 8 bases. Trimming cost V 5 bases and J 3 bases; bases outside gene matches: 9. The CDR3 covers 15 residues.

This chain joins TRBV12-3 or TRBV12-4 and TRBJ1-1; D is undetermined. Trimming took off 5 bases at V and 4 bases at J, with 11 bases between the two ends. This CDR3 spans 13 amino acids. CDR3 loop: CASSITVFTEAFF. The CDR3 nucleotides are TGTGCCAGCAGTATAACAGTGTTCACTGAAGCTTTCTTT.

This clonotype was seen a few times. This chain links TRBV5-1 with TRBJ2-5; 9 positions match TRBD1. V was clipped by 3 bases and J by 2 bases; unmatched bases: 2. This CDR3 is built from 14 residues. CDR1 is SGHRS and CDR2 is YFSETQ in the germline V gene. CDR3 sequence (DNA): TGCGCCAGCAGCTCCGGGACAGGGCAAGAGACCCAGTACTTC. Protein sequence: CASSSGTGQETQYF.

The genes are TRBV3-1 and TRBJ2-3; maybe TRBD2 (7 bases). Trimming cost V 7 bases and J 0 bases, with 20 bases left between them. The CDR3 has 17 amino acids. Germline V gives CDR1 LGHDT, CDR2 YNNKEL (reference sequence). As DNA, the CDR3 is TGTGCCAGCAACACACCGGGGGGCCCATATAGCACAGATACGCAGTATTTT. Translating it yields CASNTPGGPYSTDTQYF.

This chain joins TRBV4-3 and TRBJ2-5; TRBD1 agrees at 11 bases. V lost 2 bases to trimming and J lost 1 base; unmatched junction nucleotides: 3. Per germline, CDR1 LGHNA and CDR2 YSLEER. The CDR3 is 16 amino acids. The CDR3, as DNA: TGCGCCAGCAGCCAACTGGGACAGGGGGGCCAAGAGACCCAGTACTTC. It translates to CASSQLGQGGQETQYF.

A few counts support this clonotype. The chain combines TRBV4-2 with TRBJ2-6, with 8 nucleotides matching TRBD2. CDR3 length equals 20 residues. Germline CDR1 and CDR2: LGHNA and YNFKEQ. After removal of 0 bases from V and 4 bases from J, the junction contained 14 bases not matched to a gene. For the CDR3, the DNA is TGTGCCAGCAGCCAAGAACCGAGGGCGGGGGGTTCGGGAGGGGCCAACGTCCTGACTTTC. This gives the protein CASSQEPRAGGSGGANVLTF.

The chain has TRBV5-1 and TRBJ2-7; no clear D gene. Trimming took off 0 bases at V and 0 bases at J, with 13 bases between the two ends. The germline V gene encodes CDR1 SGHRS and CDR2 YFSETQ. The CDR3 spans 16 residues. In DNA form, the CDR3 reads TGCGCCAGCAGCTTGGGTTTAGGGTTGAGCTCCTACGAGCAGTACTTC. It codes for CASSLGLGLSSYEQYF.